This T cell receptor beta chain is from a study of identical twins. The CDR3 loop spans 13 amino acids. The V and J ends lost 10 bases and 5 bases respectively, with 17 bases between them. Germline lookup yields CDR1 SGHAT and CDR2 FQNNGV. Healthy Caucasians made up all donors. Template switching, a step in the protocol, added a universal primer site, and cDNA carried unique molecular identifiers. Via MiXCR, TCRdb re-called the 5' RACE reads, giving one row per CDR3 protein. In the table there are 690,000 or so distinct CDR3 sequences, roughly 6% of which are singletons. In its sample, this clonotype was seen a few times. What it recognizes is unknown. Regarding the study as a whole: While abundant cord blood beta clonotypes carried fewer insertions, memory repertoires showed no such pattern. Without tracking the same donors, conclusions rested on cross-sectional statistical analysis.

The chain couples TRBV11-2 to TRBJ1-2, with D maybe TRBD1 (5 bases). This TCR derives from a man in his late teens or twenties in good health. Sequenced input: naive T cells sorted from blood. In nucleotides, the CDR3 is TGTGCCACCGATAAAAAAGGGGCGTATGGCTACACCTTC. Translated: CATDKKGAYGYTF.